This T cell receptor (beta chain) is drawn from a study of early T cells in non-severe SARS-CoV-2 infection. CDR3 length: 11 amino acids. Germline V gives CDR1 MNHNY, CDR2 SVGAGI (reference sequence). Trimming shortened V by 2 bases and J by 6 bases, and 5 bases separated the two germline ends. Each CDR3 protein is one row after TCRdb ran MiXCR on the 5' RACE reads. The data hold more than 20,000 distinct CDR3 sequences, with approximately 4% observed a single time. The sequenced material came from whole blood. The clonotype comes from an adult who was a healthcare worker with PCR-confirmed SARS-CoV-2 infection or an uninfected control (not recorded which). This chain connects TRBV6-6 to TRBJ2-7; D is unresolved. For the CDR3, the DNA is TGTGCCAGCAGTTACCAGAGCGAGCAGTACTTC. Its translation: CASSYQSEQYF.